What follows describes a single TCR beta chain. The antigen remains unidentified. Carried by the TCR beta cDNA libraries were unique molecular identifiers. The T cell input of about 0.85 to 10 million gave about half a million cDNA molecules. Using its own MiXCR run on the PCR reads, TCRdb lists one record per CDR3 protein. The sample gives some 690,000 distinct CDR3 sequences, roughly 27% of which show up once; around 0.56% is in the top ten. These data belong to a study of post-analysis software for immune sequencing data. General study findings and limits: Samples prepared in the same batch strongly co-clustered by F measure. Significantly decreased normalized Chao1 diversity was recorded for multiple sclerosis patients relative to controls. Comparison of patients with controls showed about 5 TRBV segments more frequent in patients, TRBV5-6, TRBV5-1 and TRBV20-1 among them.

The CDR3 consists of 13 residues. In germline, CDR1 is LGHDT, CDR2 YNNKEL (reference sequence). Deletions cut 1 base from V and 8 bases from J, with 11 bases between. V is TRBV3-1 and J is TRBJ1-1; D perhaps matches TRBD1 (5 bases). This receptor was obtained from a girl between 10 and 17 years old with multiple sclerosis. Sequencing was performed on blood. The CDR3 region is CASSQVPRGEAFF. For the CDR3, the DNA is TGTGCCAGCAGCCAAGTTCCTCGGGGGGAAGCTTTCTTT. The complete variable domain, with remaining parts taken from reference TRBV3-1 and TRBJ1-1, reads DTAVSQTPKYLVTQMGNDKSIKCEQNLGHDTMYWYKQDSKKFLKIMFSYNNKELIINETVPNRFSPKSPDKAHLNLHINSLELGDSAVYFCASSQVPRGEAFFGQGTRLTVV.